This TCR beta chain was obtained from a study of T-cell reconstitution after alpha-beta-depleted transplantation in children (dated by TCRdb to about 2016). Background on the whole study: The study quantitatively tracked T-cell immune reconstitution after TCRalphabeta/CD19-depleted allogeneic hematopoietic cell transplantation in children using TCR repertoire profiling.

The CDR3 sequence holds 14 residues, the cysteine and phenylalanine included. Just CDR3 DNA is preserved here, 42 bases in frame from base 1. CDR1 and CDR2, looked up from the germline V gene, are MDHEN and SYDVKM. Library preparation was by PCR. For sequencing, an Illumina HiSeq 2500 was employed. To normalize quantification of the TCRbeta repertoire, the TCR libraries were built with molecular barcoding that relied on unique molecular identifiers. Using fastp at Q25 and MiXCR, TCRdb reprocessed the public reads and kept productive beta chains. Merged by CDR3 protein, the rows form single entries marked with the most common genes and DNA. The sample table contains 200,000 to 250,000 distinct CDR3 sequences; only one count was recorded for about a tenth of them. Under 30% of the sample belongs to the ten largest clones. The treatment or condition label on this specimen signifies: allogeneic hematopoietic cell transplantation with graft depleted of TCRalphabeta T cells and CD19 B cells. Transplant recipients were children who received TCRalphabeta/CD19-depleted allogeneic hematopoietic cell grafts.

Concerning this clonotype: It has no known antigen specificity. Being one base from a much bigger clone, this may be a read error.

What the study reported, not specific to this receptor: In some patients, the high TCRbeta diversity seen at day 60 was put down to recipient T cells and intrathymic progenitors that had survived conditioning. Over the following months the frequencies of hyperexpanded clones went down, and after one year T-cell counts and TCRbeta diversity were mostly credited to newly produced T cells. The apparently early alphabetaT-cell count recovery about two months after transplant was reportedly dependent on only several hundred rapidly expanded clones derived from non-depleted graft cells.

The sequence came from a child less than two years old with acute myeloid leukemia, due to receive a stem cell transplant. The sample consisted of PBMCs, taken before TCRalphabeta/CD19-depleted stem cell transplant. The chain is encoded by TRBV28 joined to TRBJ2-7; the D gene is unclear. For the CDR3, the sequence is CASSFLLPSYEPYF. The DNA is TGTGCCAGCAGTTTCCTTCTCCCCTCCTACGAGCCGTACTTC.